The 22 T cell receptor beta chains reported below all come from one sample, sequenced in a study of CD8 T cells in ankylosing spondylitis (dated 2017 in TCRdb). Overall study outcomes, separate from this receptor: A TCR beta motif of about 8 highly homologous amino acid variants appeared characteristic of blood from ankylosing spondylitis patients.

These receptors lack a known antigen. The library was obtained by 5' RACE. The sample was run on an Illumina HiSeq 2500. TCRdb reanalyzed the raw reads on its own, using fastp at Q25 for trimming and MiXCR for clone calling, and kept in-frame beta chains. Every distinct CDR3 protein forms one entry, paired with its most common genes and DNA. Present in this sample are about 450,000 distinct CDR3 sequences, roughly 26% of which were seen just once. 0.89% of the sample rests with the top ten. Sample: blood, either unsorted or a sorted T cell fraction (not recorded which). The receptors shown here come from a male donor with ankylosing spondylitis.

The rearrangement uses TRBV6-1 and TRBJ2-1, with D possibly being TRBD1 (6 bases). Germline lookup yields CDR1 MNHNS and CDR2 SASEGT. Trimming shortened V by 8 bases and J by 8 bases, and 19 bases separated the two germline ends. The CDR3 covers 14 residues. CDR3 amino acids: CASGETGFSYEQFF. CDR3 DNA: TGTGCCAGCGGAGAGACAGGTTTTTCTTATGAGCAGTTCTTC.

V gene TRBV5-1 combines with J gene TRBJ2-3; no clear D gene. Trimming removed 0 bases at V and 2 bases at J, with 7 bases between. CDR3 length equals 14 residues. CDR1 and CDR2 from the germline V gene are SGHRS and YFSETQ. In DNA form, the CDR3 reads TGCGCCAGCAGCTTGGAGAAGATCACAGATACGCAGTATTTT. Protein product: CASSLEKITDTQYF. The full variable domain, its missing parts supplied by reference TRBV5-1 and TRBJ2-3, is KAGVTQTPRYLIKTRGQQVTLSCSPISGHRSVSWYQQTPGQGLQFLFEYFSETQRNKGNFPGRFSGRQFSNSRSEMNVSTLELGDSALYLCASSLEKITDTQYFGPGTRLTVL.

This clonotype was seen more than once but under ten times. The V and J genes are TRBV5-1 and TRBJ1-5, with D possibly matching TRBD1 (5 bases). The CDR3 covers 15 residues. The V and J ends lost 3 bases and 3 bases respectively, with 13 bases between them. CDR1 and CDR2 (germline): SGHRS, YFSETQ. The chain's CDR3 is CASSWGGDPNQPQHF. The DNA of the CDR3 is TGCGCCAGCAGCTGGGGGGGGGACCCCAATCAGCCCCAGCATTTT.

The chain is built from TRBV7-2 and TRBJ2-2; TRBD1 might be the D (6 bases). Germline values: CDR1 SGHTA, CDR2 FQGNSA. The CDR3 sequence is 16 residues long. Trimming pared 3 bases from V and 0 bases from J, leaving 11 bases between. The CDR3 DNA is TGTGCCAGCAGCTTCTTCGACAGGCCGAACACCGGGGAGCTGTTTTTT. The encoded protein is CASSFFDRPNTGELFF. Variable domain in full (rest from reference TRBV7-2 and TRBJ2-2): GAGVSQSPSNKVTEKGKDVELRCDPISGHTALYWYRQSLGQGLEFLIYFQGNSAPDKSGLPSDRFSAERTGGSVSTLTIQRTQQEDSAVYLCASSFFDRPNTGELFFGEGSRLTVL.

The chain has TRBV20-1 and TRBJ2-1; 8 bases match TRBD2. With 5 bases clipped from V and 0 bases from J, the junction kept 12 bases outside the gene matches. From germline, CDR1 is DFQATT and CDR2 SNEGSKA (reference sequence). The CDR3 spans 17 residues. Here the CDR3 DNA reads TGCAGTGCTCATGGGGGAGCGGGAGAGAGCTCCTACAATGAGCAGTTCTTC. This sequence encodes CSAHGGAGESSYNEQFF.

This clonotype was seen only a few times. The chain carries TRBV20-1 and TRBJ1-2, with TRBD1 matching over 8 bases. This CDR3 spans 17 amino acids. The V and J ends lost 6 bases and 0 bases, in that order; junction bases with no gene match: 15. Germline CDR1 is DFQATT and CDR2 is SNEGSKA (reference sequence). For the CDR3, the DNA is TGCAGTGCCCAAGGCGGGGGACAGGTGGTACCTAACTATGGCTACACCTTC. Residues: CSAQGGGQVVPNYGYTF.

CDR3 sequence: CSVLVGETQYF. The DNA for the CDR3 is TGCAGCGTTTTAGTCGGGGAGACCCAGTACTTC. The gene calls are TRBV29-1 and TRBJ2-5; D uncertain. CDR3 length: 11 amino acids. With 5 bases removed from V and 5 bases from J, the gap between germline ends came to 9 bases. Germline V lookup: CDR1 SQVTM, CDR2 ANQGSEA.

The chain has TRBV12-3 or TRBV12-4 and TRBJ2-1, with D unresolved. V lost 3 bases to trimming and J lost 6 bases, with 12 bases between them. This CDR3 contains 14 residues. CDR3 in amino acids: CASSLMALSNEQFF. The CDR3 DNA follows: TGTGCCAGCAGTTTGATGGCGCTTTCCAATGAGCAGTTCTTC.

The V gene is TRBV3-1, the J gene TRBJ2-5; tentatively, D is TRBD1 or TRBD2 (5 bases each). In germline, CDR1 is LGHDT, CDR2 YNNKEL (reference sequence). The CDR3 is 13 residues long. V lost 4 bases, J lost 7 bases, and 13 bases lay in between. The CDR3 sequence is CASSPIGTPTQYF. CDR3 DNA sequence: TGTGCCAGCAGCCCCATCGGGACCCCGACCCAGTACTTC.

This clonotype has more than one count but fewer than ten. V and J are TRBV3-1 and TRBJ2-3, with 8 nucleotides matching TRBD1. The germline CDR1 and CDR2 sequences are LGHDT and YNNKEL (reference sequence). The CDR3 sequence is 16 residues long. Losses at the gene ends were 1 base for V and 1 base for J; bases not matched to a gene: 4. The CDR3 DNA reads TGTGCCAGCAGCCAAGCCGGACAGGGAGGCACAGATACGCAGTATTTT. Encoded protein: CASSQAGQGGTDTQYF.

This clonotype was detected only a few times. V and J are TRBV20-1 and TRBJ2-5; D is unclear. V was clipped by 2 bases and J by 5 bases, with 12 bases between them. The germline CDR1 and CDR2 sequences are DFQATT and SNEGSKA (reference sequence). CDR3 length: 13 amino acids. CDR3 protein: CSARRGPGETQYF. CDR3 DNA sequence: TGCAGTGCTAGACGCGGACCTGGTGAGACCCAGTACTTC.

The chain recombines TRBV20-1 with TRBJ1-5, with 10 positions matching TRBD1. Germline V gene sequence: CDR1 DFQATT, CDR2 SNEGSKA (reference sequence). The CDR3 extends over 18 amino acids. V dropped 5 bases and J dropped 0; count of bases not matched to a gene: 13. For the CDR3, the DNA is TGCAGTGCTTCCGCCGGGACAGGGGCGAGAAATAGCAATCAGCCCCAGCATTTT. Translated: CSASAGTGARNSNQPQHF.

The V gene is TRBV7-8, the J gene TRBJ2-1; possible D gene TRBD1, 5 bases. CDR1 is SGHVS, CDR2 FQNEAQ, per germline. The V and J ends lost 4 bases and 6 bases respectively, with 13 bases between them. The CDR3 length is 14 residues. The CDR3 sequence is CASSSTDSTNEQFF. As DNA, the CDR3 is TGTGCCAGCAGCTCGACCGACAGTACCAATGAGCAGTTCTTC. Full variable domain (rest looked up from reference TRBV7-8 and TRBJ2-1): GAGVSQSPRYKVAKRGQDVALRCDPISGHVSLFWYQQALGQGPEFLTYFQNEAQLDKSGLPSDRFFAERPEGSVSTLKIQRTQQEDSAVYLCASSSTDSTNEQFFGPGTRLTVL.

This clonotype has ten or more counts. CDR3 nucleotides: TGTGCCAGCAGCTTAGGCGGCAGGGTTATCGATGGCTACACCTTC. Translation: CASSLGGRVIDGYTF. The chain uses TRBV7-2 and TRBJ1-2; tentative D call: TRBD1 (5 bases). Trimming removed 1 base from V and 6 bases from J, with 15 bases in between. The CDR3 spans 15 residues. Germline V gene lookup returns CDR1 SGHTA and CDR2 FQGNSA.

The rearrangement uses TRBV12-3 or TRBV12-4 and TRBJ2-1, with 12 bases that match TRBD1. The CDR3 runs to 15 residues. After removal of 6 bases from V and 10 bases from J, the junction contained 10 bases not matched to a gene. The CDR3 loop reads CASRPPGQGAREQFF. CDR3 DNA sequence: TGTGCCAGCAGACCTCCGGGACAGGGGGCCCGAGAGCAGTTCTTC.

The CDR3, as DNA: TGTGCCAGCAGGACTAGCGGGAGAGCAGATACGCAGTATTTT. It specifies CASRTSGRADTQYF. The chain uses TRBV12-3 or TRBV12-4 and TRBJ2-3; 12 bases agree with TRBD2. This CDR3 contains 14 residues. Trimming removed 6 bases from V and 4 bases from J; junction bases left unmatched: 2.

This clonotype has just a few counts. The rearrangement uses TRBV20-1 and TRBJ2-2; a weak D match, TRBD1 (7 bases). The V gene's germline CDR1 is DFQATT and CDR2 SNEGSKA (reference sequence). The V gene lost 0 bases and the J gene lost 4 bases, with 15 bases spanning the gap. The CDR3 totals 16 residues. The CDR3: CSAREARQGGTGELFF. CDR3 DNA sequence: TGCAGTGCTAGAGAGGCCCGACAGGGAGGCACCGGGGAGCTGTTTTTT.

This clonotype was seen more than once but under ten times. This chain links TRBV15 with TRBJ1-1; D not certain. V was trimmed by 1 base and J by 2 bases, leaving 5 bases between them. This CDR3 is 13 amino acids long. CDR1 and CDR2 from the germline V gene are LNHNV and YYDKDF (reference sequence). The CDR3: CATSRVPNTEAFF. CDR3 nucleotide sequence: TGTGCCACCAGCAGAGTTCCAAACACTGAAGCTTTCTTT.

This chain links TRBV20-1 with TRBJ1-2; D might be TRBD1 (5 bases). Trimming left V 0 bases short and J 2 bases short, with 16 bases between. The CDR3 consists of 16 residues. The V gene's germline CDR1 is DFQATT and CDR2 SNEGSKA (reference sequence). CDR3 nucleotide sequence: TGCAGTGCTAGAGACCCTCGCCAGGGACTCAACTATGGCTACACCTTC. It is translated as CSARDPRQGLNYGYTF.

The rearrangement uses TRBV4-1 and TRBJ1-2; D gene uncertain. The V gene's germline CDR1 is MGHRA and CDR2 YSYEKL. This CDR3 region has 15 residues. Trimming removed 4 bases from V and 0 bases from J, with 12 bases in between. CDR3 loop: CASSRLLQTNYGYTF. The CDR3 DNA reads TGCGCCAGCAGCCGCTTACTACAGACTAACTATGGCTACACCTTC.

The gene calls are TRBV11-2 and TRBJ2-1; 11 bases are shared with TRBD2. This CDR3 comprises 15 residues. CDR1 and CDR2 from the germline V gene are SGHAT and FQNNGV. J gave up 7 bases and V 6 bases, and 8 bases lay outside the gene matches. CDR3 sequence: CASSITSGSQNEQFF. The DNA of the CDR3 is TGTGCCAGCAGTATCACTAGCGGGAGTCAGAATGAGCAGTTCTTC.

The CDR3 region has the DNA TGTGCCAGCAAACCGGGACAGTTGAACATTCAGTACTTC. This codes for CASKPGQLNIQYF. V and J are TRBV12-3 or TRBV12-4 and TRBJ2-4; TRBD1 agrees at 7 bases. Trimming took 7 bases from V and 7 from J; bases not matched to a gene: 7. CDR3 length equals 13 residues.